The 12 T cell receptor beta chains listed next were all sequenced from one sample in a study of neoadjuvant anti-PD-1 for oral cavity cancer. Time point here: after neoadjuvant nivolumab, at surgical resection. Produced via immunoSEQ multiplex PCR; TCRdb's table is partial and in-frame only. The repertoire holds about 15,000 clones, with around 40% as singletons. The sample consisted of tumor tissue, taken after nivolumab (anti-PD-1) treatment. The receptors shown here come from a person between 35 and 79 years old with oral cavity squamous cell carcinoma.

V is TRBV4-1 and J is TRBJ1-2, with TRBD1 as a possible D gene (5 bases). Germline CDR1 and CDR2: MGHRA and YSYEKL. This CDR3 contains 16 residues. Trimming removed 4 bases at V and 2 bases at J, with 17 bases between. In DNA, the CDR3 is TGCGCCAGCAGCCGAGTGGGGGGTCAGGGCAACTATGGCTACACCTTC. Its protein product is CASSRVGGQGNYGYTF.

The V and J genes are TRBV7-9 and TRBJ1-6; 10 nucleotides match TRBD1. V lost 5 bases to trimming and J lost 0 bases; unmatched junction nucleotides: 1. Per germline, CDR1 SEHNR and CDR2 FQNEAQ (reference sequence). This CDR3 is 16 amino acids long. CDR3 sequence (DNA): TGTGCCAGCAGCCGGGACAGGGGCTCCTATAATTCACCCCTCCACTTT. Translation: CASSRDRGSYNSPLHF.

This clone was detected only a few times. The chain recombines TRBV7-8 with TRBJ2-7; a possible D gene is TRBD1 (5 bases). Deletions cut 0 bases from V and 5 bases from J, with 11 bases between. The CDR3 length is 14 residues. Germline V lookup: CDR1 SGHVS, CDR2 FQNEAQ. As DNA, the CDR3 is TGTGCCAGCAGCTTAGCGGCAGGGAACCACGAGCAGTACTTC. It yields the protein CASSLAAGNHEQYF.

The sample holds many counts of this clone. This chain connects TRBV2 to TRBJ2-5; D is unclear. Germline lookup yields CDR1 SNHLY and CDR2 FYNNEI. The V end was cut by 4 bases, the J end by 2 bases, with 5 bases between. The CDR3 consists of 12 residues. DNA for the CDR3: TGTGCCAGCAGTGTTTTTCAAGAGACCCAGTACTTC. Encoded protein: CASSVFQETQYF.

This clone has only a few counts. The chain carries TRBV25-1 and TRBJ1-2; D is ambiguous. V dropped 10 bases and J dropped 5 bases, with 8 bases sitting between them. CDR1 is MGHDK and CDR2 is SYGVNS in the germline V gene. The CDR3 covers 10 residues. This chain's CDR3 is CATNHYGYTF. The CDR3 DNA follows: TGTGCCACCAATCATTATGGCTACACCTTC.

This clone was picked up a small number of times. This chain uses TRBV2 with TRBJ2-3, with D perhaps given as TRBD1 or TRBD2 (7 bases each). Trimming stripped 8 bases from V and 4 bases from J, with 19 bases between. Germline V lookup: CDR1 SNHLY, CDR2 FYNNEI. The CDR3 contains 15 residues. In nucleotides, the CDR3 is TGTGCCAGCCTCCGAGCGACAGGGAGGGCAGATACGCAGTATTTT. The encoded protein is CASLRATGRADTQYF.

This clone was seen only a few times. The chain links TRBV5-1 to TRBJ2-7; D perhaps matches TRBD2 (6 bases). This CDR3 is 12 amino acids long. CDR1 SGHRS and CDR2 YFSETQ come from the germline V gene. The germline V and J ends were trimmed by 4 bases and 7 bases, with 12 bases remaining between them. CDR3 DNA sequence: TGCGCCAGCAGCCTTAGTGGGAGGGAGCAGTACTTC. Protein sequence: CASSLSGREQYF.

This rearrangement joins TRBV25-1 to TRBJ2-3; TRBD2 aligns across 7 bases. V was pared by 5 bases and J by 2 bases, with 13 bases of the junction left unmatched. CDR1 MGHDK and CDR2 SYGVNS come from the germline V gene. This CDR3 is 17 amino acids long. The CDR3 here is CASSSFGGRGDTDTQYF. CDR3 bases: TGTGCCAGCAGTTCCTTCGGGGGGAGGGGTGACACAGATACGCAGTATTTT.

J is TRBJ2-7 and V is TRBV19; D unclear. Looked up from germline, CDR1 is LNHDA and CDR2 is SQIVND (reference sequence). The CDR3 is 13 amino acids. The germline V and J ends were trimmed by 3 bases and 0 bases, with 6 bases remaining between them. The CDR3 nucleotides are TGTGCCAGTAGTATGACGGTCTCCTACGAGCAGTACTTC. Its protein product is CASSMTVSYEQYF. Full variable domain (outside the CDR3, taken from reference TRBV19 and TRBJ2-7): DGGITQSPKYLFRKEGQNVTLSCEQNLNHDAMYWYRQDPGQGLRLIYYSQIVNDFQKGDIAEGYSVSREKKESFPLTVTSAQKNPTAFYLCASSMTVSYEQYFGPGTRLTVT.

This sequence joins TRBV11-1 and TRBJ1-1; 9 nucleotides match TRBD1. This CDR3 is 15 amino acids long. The germline gives CDR1 SGHAT, CDR2 FQDESV (reference sequence). V was clipped by 4 bases and J by 1 base; unmatched bases: 4. CDR3: CASSSWDRENTEAFF. DNA of the CDR3: TGTGCCAGCAGCTCCTGGGACAGGGAGAACACTGAAGCTTTCTTT.

Only a few counts were recorded for this clone. The gene calls are TRBV6-1 and TRBJ1-1; no clear D. Trimming removed 7 bases at V and 6 bases at J, with 15 bases between. Germline V gene lookup returns CDR1 MNHNS and CDR2 SASEGT. The CDR3 is 13 amino acids. The CDR3 reads CASKYTVSAEAFF. CDR3 coding DNA: TGTGCCAGCAAGTACACCGTTTCAGCTGAAGCTTTCTTT.

This clone was picked up one time. The chain links TRBV10-3 to TRBJ2-1; 11 positions match TRBD2. The CDR3 totals 17 residues. Germline trimming cut 3 bases from V and 4 bases from J; bases unmatched to any gene: 8. Germline CDR1 ENHRY, CDR2 SYGVKD. The CDR3 DNA reads TGTGCCATCAGTGAAGGTAGCGGGGGGGCCTTTTACAATGAGCAGTTCTTC. Protein product: CAISEGSGGAFYNEQFF.